Detailed here is one TCR beta chain. Antigen unknown. These data come from a study of OX40 agonist ivuxolimab in advanced cancers. Whole-study findings and limits: The study found that CD8+ T cells averaged more expanded clones than CD4+.

J gave up 5 bases and V 0 bases, and 12 bases lay outside the gene matches. CDR3 length equals 19 residues. Germline V CDR1 and CDR2: SGHDT, YYEEEE. Here immunoSEQ multiplex PCR was the method, and the copy in TCRdb shows in-frame clones only, minus some. Of 55,000 to 75,000 clones in the sample, 85% were seen once. The investigators sampled blood at baseline, at cycle 4 day 1, and at cycle 7 day 1. The chain recombines TRBV5-6 with TRBJ2-5; TRBD2 matches 14 bases. The source of this sequence is an adult with an advanced solid tumor such as melanoma, head and neck, liver or kidney cancer. Sequenced here: CD4+ or CD8+ T cells sorted from blood, sampled in a trial of the OX40 agonist ivuxolimab. CDR3 residues: CASSLGPRTSGRRSETQYF. DNA for the CDR3: TGTGCCAGCAGCTTGGGCCCCCGGACTAGCGGGAGGAGGAGTGAGACCCAGTACTTC.